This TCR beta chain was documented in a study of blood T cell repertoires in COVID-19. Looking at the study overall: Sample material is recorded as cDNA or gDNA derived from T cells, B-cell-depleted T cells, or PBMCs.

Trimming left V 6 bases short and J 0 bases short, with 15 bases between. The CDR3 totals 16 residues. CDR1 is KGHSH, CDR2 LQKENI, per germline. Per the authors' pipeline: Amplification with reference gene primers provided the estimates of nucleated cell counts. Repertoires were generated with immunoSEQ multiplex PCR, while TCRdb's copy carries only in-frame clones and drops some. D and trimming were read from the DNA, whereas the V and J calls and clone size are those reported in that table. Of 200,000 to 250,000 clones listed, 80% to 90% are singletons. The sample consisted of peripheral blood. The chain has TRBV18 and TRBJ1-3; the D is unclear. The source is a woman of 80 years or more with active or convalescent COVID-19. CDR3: CASSASRPSSGNTIYF. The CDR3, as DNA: TGTGCCAGCTCTGCCTCGCGCCCCTCCTCTGGAAACACCATATATTTT.